Below, 15 T cell receptor beta chains from the same sample are listed, as sequenced in a study of T cells in lung cancer brain metastases. TCRdb's table, derived via immunoSEQ multiplex PCR, lists solely in-frame clones and lacks some. The sample lists about 3,500 clones, less than 90% occurring once. Sample: tumor tissue from the primary lung tumor. Receptors were obtained from a woman aged 45-65 years with non-small cell lung cancer.

Worth noting for this clone: Other DNA sequences from this sample encode an identical CDR3 as well. This chain joins TRBV14 and TRBJ1-1; D not certain. V dropped 6 bases and J dropped 0 bases, with 8 bases sitting between them. The germline V gene encodes CDR1 SGHDN and CDR2 FVKESK. This CDR3 contains 13 residues. The CDR3 DNA reads as TGTGCCAGCAGTAAGGGTTTGAACACTGAAGCTTTCTTT. Translated: CASSKGLNTEAFF.

Details on this clone: A read error may produce the germline difference seen at one junction end. The chain combines TRBV5-1 with TRBJ2-5, with D unclear. The CDR3 has 11 residues. Germline CDR1 SGHRS, CDR2 YFSETQ. This chain's CDR3 is CASTEGETQYF. The CDR3 coding sequence is TGCGCCAGCACGGAAGGAGAGACCCAATACTTC.

The V call is TRBV9, the J call TRBJ1-3; D gene unclear. Trimming stripped 4 bases from V and 3 bases from J, with 8 bases between. Germline CDR1 is SGDLS and CDR2 is YYNGEE. The CDR3 is made up of 13 amino acids. In nucleotides, the CDR3 is TGTGCCAGCAGCACGGGGAATGGAAACACCATATATTTT. Encoded protein: CASSTGNGNTIYF.

This clone appeared once. The J gene is TRBJ2-3, the V gene TRBV9; possibly TRBD1 or TRBD2 for D (5 bases each). The CDR3 has 16 amino acids. Germline V gives CDR1 SGDLS, CDR2 YYNGEE. Trimming cost V 4 bases and J 4 bases, with 19 bases left between them. CDR3 coding DNA: TGTGCCAGCAGCACACACGCAGGGACGAGTGCAGATACGCAGTATTTT. Encoded protein: CASSTHAGTSADTQYF.

As concerns this clone: This CDR3 is also generated by other DNA sequences in the sample. The rearrangement uses TRBV14 and TRBJ1-1; no firm D call. Germline CDR1 and CDR2: SGHDN and FVKESK. V dropped 5 bases and J dropped 0 bases, with 7 bases sitting between them. The CDR3 is 13 residues long. Here the CDR3 reads CASSKGLNTEAFF. In DNA form, the CDR3 reads TGTGCCAGCAGCAAAGGGTTGAACACTGAAGCTTTCTTT.

The V and J genes are TRBV7-9 and TRBJ1-5; the D is unclear. The CDR3 has 13 residues. Germline values: CDR1 SEHNR, CDR2 FQNEAQ (reference sequence). The ends were cut back, 1 base at V and 9 bases at J, with 10 bases in the middle. The CDR3 sequence is CASSLDGPGPQHF. The CDR3 coding sequence is TGTGCCAGCAGCTTAGACGGGCCAGGGCCCCAGCATTTT. Full variable domain (missing parts from reference TRBV7-9 and TRBJ1-5): DTGVSQNPRHKITKRGQNVTFRCDPISEHNRLYWYRQTLGQGPEFLTYFQNEAQLEKSRLLSDRFSAERPKGSFSTLEIQRTEQGDSAMYLCASSLDGPGPQHFGDGTRLSIL.

The gene calls are TRBV23-1 and TRBJ1-1, with D tentatively TRBD1 (6 bases). TRBV23-1 is flagged as an ORF with uncertain function. The V end was cut by 5 bases, the J end by 1 base, with 20 bases between. The CDR3 covers 17 residues. This chain's CDR3 is CASSSGRGKHRNTEAFF. The CDR3 nucleotides read TGCGCCAGCAGTTCGGGCAGGGGCAAACACAGGAACACTGAAGCTTTCTTT.

The rearrangement uses TRBV7-2 and TRBJ1-1; D ambiguous. The V end lost 5 bases, the J end lost 1 base, and 11 bases lay between the germline ends. CDR3 length: 14 residues. Germline V gene sequence: CDR1 SGHTA, CDR2 FQGNSA. The CDR3 coding sequence is TGTGCCAGCAGCGCCGGGAGATGGAACACTGAAGCTTTCTTT. Amino acids: CASSAGRWNTEAFF.

The V gene is TRBV5-6, the J gene TRBJ2-7; D ambiguous. Germline values: CDR1 SGHDT, CDR2 YYEEEE. Between the trimmed V and J ends, which lost 0 bases and 7 bases, there was a span of 17 bases. The CDR3 covers 15 residues. CDR3 region: CASSLADGRIREQYF. The CDR3, as DNA: TGTGCCAGCAGCTTGGCCGATGGCAGAATTCGAGAGCAGTACTTC.

This clone is a singleton in its sample. The rearrangement joins TRBV6-1 to TRBJ1-2, with D uncertain. Germline V lookup: CDR1 MNHNS, CDR2 SASEGT. This CDR3 has 13 residues. The germline V and J ends were trimmed by 0 bases and 12 bases, with 14 bases remaining between them. The CDR3 reads CASSEAHTPRHTF. The CDR3 nucleotides are TGTGCCAGCAGTGAAGCGCATACCCCCCGCCACACCTTC.

This clone was found a few times. This rearrangement joins TRBV2 to TRBJ1-2; TRBD1 is a possible D gene (5 bases). CDR3 length equals 14 residues. Germline CDR1 SNHLY, CDR2 FYNNEI. Trimming left V 7 bases short and J 4 bases short, with 16 bases between. The DNA for the CDR3 is TGTGCCAGCAAACCTCTCCTGGGACCCTATGGCTACACCTTC. It yields the protein CASKPLLGPYGYTF.

J is TRBJ2-4 and V is TRBV7-8; D is uncertain. V was cut by 1 base and J by 2 bases, with 3 bases left in between. The germline CDR1 and CDR2 sequences are SGHVS and FQNEAQ. There are 13 residues in the CDR3. CDR3 loop: CASSLGTKNIQYF. CDR3 bases: TGTGCCAGCAGCTTAGGAACCAAAAACATTCAGTACTTC.

Only a few counts were recorded for this clone. The CDR3 nucleotides are TGTGCCAGCTCATCTCCGACAGCGTCGGACTATGGCTACACCTTC. Its translation: CASSSPTASDYGYTF. This chain connects TRBV18 to TRBJ1-2, with D possibly matching TRBD1 (5 bases). Germline values: CDR1 KGHSH, CDR2 LQKENI. Deletions cut 5 bases from V and 3 bases from J, with 16 bases between. The CDR3 has 15 residues.

The J gene is TRBJ1-2, the V gene TRBV5-1, with no clear D. CDR3 size: 12 residues. V dropped 0 bases and J dropped 8 bases, with 8 bases sitting between them. CDR1 SGHRS and CDR2 YFSETQ come from the germline V gene. The CDR3 bases are TGCGCCAGCAGCTTGGACTTAAACGGCTACACCTTC. Residues: CASSLDLNGYTF.

The chain recombines TRBV7-2 with TRBJ1-3; D not resolved. The V and J ends lost 2 bases and 4 bases respectively, with 24 bases between them. There are 19 residues in the CDR3. Germline values: CDR1 SGHTA, CDR2 FQGNSA. The chain's CDR3 is CASSLRAGWTQESGNTIYF. The CDR3, as DNA: TGTGCCAGCAGCTTAAGGGCCGGCTGGACCCAAGAATCCGGAAACACCATATATTTT.